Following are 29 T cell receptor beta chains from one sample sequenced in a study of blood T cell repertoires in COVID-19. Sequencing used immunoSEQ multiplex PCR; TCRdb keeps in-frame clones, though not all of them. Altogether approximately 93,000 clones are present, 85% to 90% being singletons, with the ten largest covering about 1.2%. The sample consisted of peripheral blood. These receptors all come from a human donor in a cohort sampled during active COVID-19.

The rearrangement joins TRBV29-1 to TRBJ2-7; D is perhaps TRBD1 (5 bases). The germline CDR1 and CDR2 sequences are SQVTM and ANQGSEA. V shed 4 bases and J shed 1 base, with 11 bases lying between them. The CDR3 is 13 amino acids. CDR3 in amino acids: CSVVYQGSYEQYF. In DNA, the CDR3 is TGCAGCGTTGTGTATCAGGGATCCTACGAGCAGTACTTC.

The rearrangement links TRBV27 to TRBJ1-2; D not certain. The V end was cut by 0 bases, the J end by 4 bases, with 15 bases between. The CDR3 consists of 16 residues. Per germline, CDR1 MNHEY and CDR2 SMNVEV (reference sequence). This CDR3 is CASSLSGNSRAYGYTF. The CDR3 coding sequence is TGTGCCAGCAGTTTATCCGGGAACTCTAGGGCCTATGGCTACACCTTC.

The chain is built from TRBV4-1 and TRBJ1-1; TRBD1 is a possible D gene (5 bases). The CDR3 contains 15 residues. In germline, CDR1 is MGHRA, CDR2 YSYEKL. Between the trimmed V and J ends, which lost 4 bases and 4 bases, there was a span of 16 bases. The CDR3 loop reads CASSPLETVFTEAFF. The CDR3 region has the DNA TGCGCCAGCAGCCCGTTAGAGACAGTCTTCACTGAAGCTTTCTTT.

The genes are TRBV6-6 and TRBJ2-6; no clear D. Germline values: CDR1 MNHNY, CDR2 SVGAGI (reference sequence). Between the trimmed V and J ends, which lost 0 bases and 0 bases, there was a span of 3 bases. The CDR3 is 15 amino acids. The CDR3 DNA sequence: TGTGCCAGCAGTTACTCCAGCTCTGGGGCCAACGTCCTGACTTTC. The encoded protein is CASSYSSSGANVLTF.

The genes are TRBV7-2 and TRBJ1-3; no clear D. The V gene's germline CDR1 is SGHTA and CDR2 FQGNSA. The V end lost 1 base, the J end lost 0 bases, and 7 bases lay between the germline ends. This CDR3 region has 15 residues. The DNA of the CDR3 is TGTGCCAGCAGCTTAGGGGCGACCTCTGGAAACACCATATATTTT. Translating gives CASSLGATSGNTIYF.

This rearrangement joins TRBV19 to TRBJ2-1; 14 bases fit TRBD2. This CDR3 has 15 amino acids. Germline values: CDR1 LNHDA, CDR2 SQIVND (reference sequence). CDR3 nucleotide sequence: TGTGGGAGTGGACTAGCGGGAGGCTTATACAATGAGCAGTTCTTC. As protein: CGSGLAGGLYNEQFF.

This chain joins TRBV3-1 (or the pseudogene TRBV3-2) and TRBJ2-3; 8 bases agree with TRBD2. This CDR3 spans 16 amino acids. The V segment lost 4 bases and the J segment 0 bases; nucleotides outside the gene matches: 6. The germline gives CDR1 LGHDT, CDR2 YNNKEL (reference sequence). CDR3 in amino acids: CASSPQLADSTDTQYF. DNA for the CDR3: TGTGCCAGCAGCCCTCAACTAGCGGACAGCACAGATACGCAGTATTTT.

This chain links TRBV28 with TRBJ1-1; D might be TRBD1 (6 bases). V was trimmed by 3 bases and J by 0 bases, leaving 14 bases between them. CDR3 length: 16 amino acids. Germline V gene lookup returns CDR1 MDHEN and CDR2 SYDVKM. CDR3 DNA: TGTGCCAGCAGTTTGGGGGCCGGAAGATTGAACACTGAAGCTTTCTTT. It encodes CASSLGAGRLNTEAFF.

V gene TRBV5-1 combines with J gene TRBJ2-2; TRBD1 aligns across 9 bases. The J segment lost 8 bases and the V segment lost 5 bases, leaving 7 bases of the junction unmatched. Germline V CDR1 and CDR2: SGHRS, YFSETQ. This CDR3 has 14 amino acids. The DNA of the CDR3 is TGCGCCAGCAGGCCGGGACAGGGACGGGGGGAGCTGTTTTTT. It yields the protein CASRPGQGRGELFF. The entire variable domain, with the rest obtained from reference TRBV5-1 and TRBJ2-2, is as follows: KAGVTQTPRYLIKTRGQQVTLSCSPISGHRSVSWYQQTPGQGLQFLFEYFSETQRNKGNFPGRFSGRQFSNSRSEMNVSTLELGDSALYLCASRPGQGRGELFFGEGSRLTVL.

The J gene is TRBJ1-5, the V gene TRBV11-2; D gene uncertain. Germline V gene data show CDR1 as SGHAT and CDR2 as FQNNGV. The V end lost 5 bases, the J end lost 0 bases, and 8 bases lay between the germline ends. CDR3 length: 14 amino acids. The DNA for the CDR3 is TGTGCCAGCAGCCTGACGGGTAGCAATCAGCCCCAGCATTTT. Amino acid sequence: CASSLTGSNQPQHF.

The CDR3 sequence is CATSDSRRRGDEQFF. The CDR3 coding sequence is TGTGCCACCAGTGATTCCAGACGCAGGGGGGATGAGCAGTTCTTC. The rearrangement links TRBV24-1 to TRBJ2-1; a weak D match, TRBD1 (7 bases). The CDR3 is made up of 15 amino acids. From germline, CDR1 is KGHDR and CDR2 SFDVKD. Trimming cost V 2 bases and J 8 bases, with 15 bases left between them.

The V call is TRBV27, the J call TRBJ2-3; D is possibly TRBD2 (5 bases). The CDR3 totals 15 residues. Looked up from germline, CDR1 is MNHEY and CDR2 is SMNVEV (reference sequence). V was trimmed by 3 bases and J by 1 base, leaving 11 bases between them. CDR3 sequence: CASSLRGLGTDTQYF. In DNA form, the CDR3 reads TGTGCCAGCAGTTTGAGAGGGCTGGGCACAGATACGCAGTATTTT.

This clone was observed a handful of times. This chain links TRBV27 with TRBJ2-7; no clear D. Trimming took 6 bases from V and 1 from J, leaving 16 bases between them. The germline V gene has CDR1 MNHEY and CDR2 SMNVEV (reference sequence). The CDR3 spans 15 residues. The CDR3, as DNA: TGTGCCAGCAGCACCATTAGCCCCGGATCCTACGAGCAGTACTTC. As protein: CASSTISPGSYEQYF.

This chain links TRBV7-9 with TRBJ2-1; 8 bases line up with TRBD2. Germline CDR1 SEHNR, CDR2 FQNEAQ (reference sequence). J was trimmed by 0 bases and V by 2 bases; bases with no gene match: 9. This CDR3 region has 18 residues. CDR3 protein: CASSLRGLAGPSYNEQFF. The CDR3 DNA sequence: TGTGCCAGCAGCTTAAGGGGGTTAGCGGGACCCTCCTACAATGAGCAGTTCTTC.

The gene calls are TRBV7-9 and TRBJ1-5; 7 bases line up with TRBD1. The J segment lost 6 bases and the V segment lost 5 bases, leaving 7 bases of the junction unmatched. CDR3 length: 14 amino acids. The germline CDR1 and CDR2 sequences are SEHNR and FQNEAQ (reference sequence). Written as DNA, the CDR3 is TGTGCCAGCAGCCCCGGGACAGCTACTCAGCCCCAGCATTTT. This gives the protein CASSPGTATQPQHF.

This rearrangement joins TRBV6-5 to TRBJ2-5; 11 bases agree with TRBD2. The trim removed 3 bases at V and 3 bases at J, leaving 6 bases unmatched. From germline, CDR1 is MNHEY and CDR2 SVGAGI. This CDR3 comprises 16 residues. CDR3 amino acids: CASSYRASGRKETQYF. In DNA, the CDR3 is TGTGCCAGCAGTTATAGGGCTAGCGGGAGGAAAGAGACCCAGTACTTC.

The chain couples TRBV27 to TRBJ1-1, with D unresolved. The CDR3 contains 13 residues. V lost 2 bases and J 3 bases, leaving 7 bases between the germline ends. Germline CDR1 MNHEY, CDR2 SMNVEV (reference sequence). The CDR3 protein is CASSLDRDTEAFF. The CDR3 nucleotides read TGTGCCAGCAGTTTAGACCGGGACACTGAAGCTTTCTTT.

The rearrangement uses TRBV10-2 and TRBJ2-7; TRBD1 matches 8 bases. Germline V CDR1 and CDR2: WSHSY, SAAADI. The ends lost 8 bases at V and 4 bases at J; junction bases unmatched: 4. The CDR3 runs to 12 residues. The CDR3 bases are TGCGCCAGCGGACAGGGCGAATACGAGCAGTACTTC. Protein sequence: CASGQGEYEQYF.

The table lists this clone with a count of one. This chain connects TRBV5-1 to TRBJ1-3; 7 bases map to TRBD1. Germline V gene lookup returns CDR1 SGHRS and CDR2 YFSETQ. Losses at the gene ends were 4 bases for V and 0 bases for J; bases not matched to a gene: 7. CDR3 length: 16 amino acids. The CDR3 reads CASSPRDSHSGNTIYF. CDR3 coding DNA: TGCGCCAGCAGCCCGAGGGACAGCCACTCTGGAAACACCATATATTTT.

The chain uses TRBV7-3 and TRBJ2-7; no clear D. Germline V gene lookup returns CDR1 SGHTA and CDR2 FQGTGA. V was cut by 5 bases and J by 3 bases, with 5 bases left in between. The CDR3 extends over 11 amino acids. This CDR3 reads CASSLRYEQYF. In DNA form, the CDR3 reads TGTGCCAGCAGCCTCCGCTACGAGCAGTACTTC. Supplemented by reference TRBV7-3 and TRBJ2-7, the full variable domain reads GAGVSQTPSNKVTEKGKYVELRCDPISGHTALYWYRQSLGQGPEFLIYFQGTGAADDSGLPNDRFFAVRPEGSVSTLKIQRTERGDSAVYLCASSLRYEQYFGPGTRLTVT.

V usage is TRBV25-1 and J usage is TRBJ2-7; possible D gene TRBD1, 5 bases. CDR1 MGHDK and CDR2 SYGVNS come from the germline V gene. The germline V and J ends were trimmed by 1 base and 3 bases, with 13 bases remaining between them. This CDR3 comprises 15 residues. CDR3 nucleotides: TGTGCCAGCAGTGAATCCGGCAGGGCCTTCTACGAGCAGTACTTC. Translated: CASSESGRAFYEQYF.

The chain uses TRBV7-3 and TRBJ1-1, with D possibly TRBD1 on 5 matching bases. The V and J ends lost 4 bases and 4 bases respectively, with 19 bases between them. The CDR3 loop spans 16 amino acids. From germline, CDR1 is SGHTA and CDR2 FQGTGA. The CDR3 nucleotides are TGTGCCAGCAGCTCAACAGCAGCGGGGCGCGGCACTGAAGCTTTCTTT. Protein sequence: CASSSTAAGRGTEAFF.

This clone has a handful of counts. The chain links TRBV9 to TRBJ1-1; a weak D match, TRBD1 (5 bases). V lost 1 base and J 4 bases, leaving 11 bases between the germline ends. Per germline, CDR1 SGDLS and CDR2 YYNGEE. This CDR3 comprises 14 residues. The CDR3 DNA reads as TGTGCCAGCAGCGTACAGGGCGAATTCACTGAAGCTTTCTTT. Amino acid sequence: CASSVQGEFTEAFF.

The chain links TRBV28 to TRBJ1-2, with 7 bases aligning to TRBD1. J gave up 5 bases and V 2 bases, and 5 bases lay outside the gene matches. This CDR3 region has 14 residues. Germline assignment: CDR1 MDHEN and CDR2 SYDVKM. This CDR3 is CASSLEGQTYGYTF. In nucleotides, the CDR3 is TGTGCCAGCAGTTTAGAGGGACAGACTTATGGCTACACCTTC.

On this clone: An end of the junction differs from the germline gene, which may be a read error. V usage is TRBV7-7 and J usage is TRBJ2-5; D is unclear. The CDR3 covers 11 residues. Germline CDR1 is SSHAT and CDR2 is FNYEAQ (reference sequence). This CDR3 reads CASSPQETQYF. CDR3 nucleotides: TGTGCTAGCAGCCCACAAGAGACCCAGTACTTC.

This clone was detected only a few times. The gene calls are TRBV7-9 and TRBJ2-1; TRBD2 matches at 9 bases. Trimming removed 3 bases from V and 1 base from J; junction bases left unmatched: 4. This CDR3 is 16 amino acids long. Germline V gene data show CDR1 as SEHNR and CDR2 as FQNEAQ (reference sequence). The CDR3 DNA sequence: TGTGCCAGCAGCTTTGAGGGACTAGCTTCCTACAATGAGCAGTTCTTC. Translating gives CASSFEGLASYNEQFF.

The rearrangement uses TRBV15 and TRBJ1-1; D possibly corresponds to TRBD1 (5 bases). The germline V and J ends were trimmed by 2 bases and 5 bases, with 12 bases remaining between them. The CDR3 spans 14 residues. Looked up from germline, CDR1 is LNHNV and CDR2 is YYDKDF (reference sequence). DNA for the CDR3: TGTGCCACCAGCAGACACAACCAGGGAACTGAAGCTTTCTTT. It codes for CATSRHNQGTEAFF.

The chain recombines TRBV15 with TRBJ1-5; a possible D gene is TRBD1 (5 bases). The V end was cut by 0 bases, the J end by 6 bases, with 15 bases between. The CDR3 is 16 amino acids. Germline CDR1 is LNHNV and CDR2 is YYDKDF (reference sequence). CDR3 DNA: TGTGCCACCAGCAGAGACGGCAGGGCGTTGGGTCAGCCCCAGCATTTT. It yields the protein CATSRDGRALGQPQHF. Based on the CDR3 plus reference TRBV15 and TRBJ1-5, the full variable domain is DAMVIQNPRYQVTQFGKPVTLSCSQTLNHNVMYWYQQKSSQAPKLLFHYYDKDFNNEADTPDNFQSRRPNTSFCFLDIRSPGLGDTAMYLCATSRDGRALGQPQHFGDGTRLSIL.

The CDR3 bases are TGTGCCTGGAGCATGAATCGGGGGACTGAAGCTTTCTTT. Protein product: CAWSMNRGTEAFF. The chain carries TRBV30 and TRBJ1-1; weak D call: TRBD1 (5 bases). The CDR3 is made up of 13 amino acids. Germline CDR1 GTSNPN, CDR2 SVGIG (reference sequence). V lost 3 bases to trimming and J lost 5 bases, with 13 bases between them.